This T cell receptor (beta chain) was captured by sequencing in a study of shared clonotypes between healthy human individuals. Study processing details: Junction-only sequences without quality scores came from ImmunoSEQ, so filtering differed. Sequencing was performed with immunoSEQ multiplex PCR; in TCRdb, only in-frame clones are kept and a portion is missing. That table supplies the V and J calls and clone size; D and trimming were determined from the DNA. The sample gives about 2.4 million clones, approximately 93% of which show up once; 0.36% is in the top ten. As concerns this clone: Its target is unknown. The sample holds other DNA sequences that translate to the same CDR3.

Whole-study findings and limits: Memory subsets generally showed smaller estimated richness than naive subsets did.

The germline CDR1 and CDR2 sequences are SEHNR and FQNEAQ (reference sequence). This CDR3 spans 14 amino acids. The ends were cut back, 5 bases at V and 0 bases at J, with 8 bases in the middle. Recent acute infections and vaccinations were absent in the healthy HIV-negative adult donors. The receptor's source is a man between 18 and 29 years old in good health. Some clones in this sample may be carry-over from other donors' samples. The sequencing sample was made of naive CD4+ T cells from PBMCs. Subset indicated: CD45RA+ positively selected. This chain joins TRBV7-9 and TRBJ1-3; D may be TRBD1 (5 bases). Written as DNA, the CDR3 is TGTGCCAGCAGCCCCCAGGGCTCTGGAAACACCATATATTTT. It is translated as CASSPQGSGNTIYF. Together with reference TRBV7-9 and TRBJ1-3, the CDR3 gives the full variable domain: DTGVSQNPRHKITKRGQNVTFRCDPISEHNRLYWYRQTLGQGPEFLTYFQNEAQLEKSRLLSDRFSAERPKGSFSTLEIQRTEQGDSAMYLCASSPQGSGNTIYFGEGSWLTVV.